A single sample gave rise to the 11 T cell receptor beta chains below, sequenced in a study of T cells after yellow fever vaccination (dated by TCRdb to about 2019). What the treatment or condition label conveys for this sample: live attenuated yellow fever vaccine strain. Receptor amplification or capture employed 5' RACE. The instrument given in TCRdb is Illumina NovaSeq 6000. Clones were called with MiXCR by TCRdb after fastp trimmed the public reads at Q25, and only in-frame beta chains were retained. Merged by CDR3 protein, the rows form single entries marked with the most common genes and DNA. The sample table records around 310,000 distinct CDR3 sequences; approximately 3.9% of these occur just once. About a quarter of the sample is in the top ten clones. The sequencing used PBMCs, collected on the day of the yellow fever booster vaccination. The receptors here all came from a man between 18 and 35 years old who received the YFV17D yellow fever vaccine.

This clonotype has ten or more counts. V usage is TRBV4-1 and J usage is TRBJ1-2; a weak D match, TRBD1 (5 bases). CDR3 size: 16 residues. Trimming took off 2 bases at V and 4 bases at J, with 17 bases between the two ends. The V gene's germline CDR1 is MGHRA and CDR2 YSYEKL. CDR3 sequence (DNA): TGCGCCAGCAGCCAACTCCAGAGGGGCCCCTCCTATGGCTACACCTTC. Protein product: CASSQLQRGPSYGYTF.

J is TRBJ2-1 and V is TRBV11-1; 13 nucleotides match TRBD2. The ends lost 5 bases at V and 6 bases at J; junction bases unmatched: 7. There are 16 residues in the CDR3. The V gene's germline CDR1 is SGHAT and CDR2 FQDESV (reference sequence). CDR3 in amino acids: CASSRGTSGALNEQFF. CDR3 nucleotides: TGTGCCAGCAGCCGCGGGACTAGCGGGGCCCTCAATGAGCAGTTCTTC.

A few counts support this clonotype. This chain connects TRBV28 to TRBJ1-3; unclear D gene. The CDR3 loop spans 16 amino acids. Germline CDR1 is MDHEN and CDR2 is SYDVKM. Deletions cut 5 bases from V and 2 bases from J, with 16 bases between. Here the CDR3 reads CASSPIERVPGNTIYF. In DNA, the CDR3 is TGTGCCAGCAGTCCAATCGAAAGGGTACCTGGAAACACCATATATTTT.

This clonotype was detected ten times or more. The V gene is TRBV9, the J gene TRBJ2-5; D call uncertain. Germline V gene data show CDR1 as SGDLS and CDR2 as YYNGEE. Trimming took off 4 bases at V and 2 bases at J, with 12 bases between the two ends. The CDR3 runs to 14 residues. CDR3 sequence: CASSPPWAQETQYF. DNA of the CDR3: TGTGCCAGCAGCCCCCCCTGGGCACAAGAGACCCAGTACTTC. The full variable domain, completed using reference TRBV9 and TRBJ2-5, is DSGVTQTPKHLITATGQRVTLRCSPRSGDLSVYWYQQSLDQGLQFLIQYYNGEERAKGNILERFSAQQFPDLHSELNLSSLELGDSALYFCASSPPWAQETQYFGPGTRLLVL.

This clonotype was picked up many times. The rearrangement joins TRBV7-9 to TRBJ2-7; 12 bases line up with TRBD2. CDR3 length: 14 amino acids. With 6 bases clipped from V and 6 bases from J, the junction kept 6 bases outside the gene matches. Germline V lookup: CDR1 SEHNR, CDR2 FQNEAQ (reference sequence). CDR3 residues: CASSPPGLAGEQYV. CDR3 in DNA: TGTGCCAGCAGTCCTCCGGGACTAGCGGGCGAGCAGTACGTC.

The sample holds many counts of this clonotype. The chain recombines TRBV20-1 with TRBJ2-3; tentatively, D is TRBD1 (6 bases). The germline gives CDR1 DFQATT, CDR2 SNEGSKA (reference sequence). The CDR3 covers 14 residues. V lost 6 bases and J 6 bases, leaving 19 bases between the germline ends. The CDR3 bases are TGCAGTGCCCAGAAGGGGGTTATGCATGATACGCAGTATTTT. Translated, it gives CSAQKGVMHDTQYF.

J is TRBJ2-5 and V is TRBV18; D is unresolved. CDR3 length: 11 amino acids. Germline V gives CDR1 KGHSH, CDR2 LQKENI. V was trimmed by 6 bases and J by 5 bases, leaving 7 bases between them. The DNA of the CDR3 is TGTGCCAGCTCTACGTGGGAGACCCAGTACTTC. This sequence encodes CASSTWETQYF. Combining the CDR3 with reference TRBV18 and TRBJ2-5 gives the whole variable domain NAGVMQNPRHLVRRRGQEARLRCSPMKGHSHVYWYRQLPEEGLKFMVYLQKENIIDESGMPKERFSAEFPKEGPSILRIQQVVRGDSAAYFCASSTWETQYFGPGTRLLVL.

This clonotype was seen many times. This chain connects TRBV21-1 to TRBJ2-1. TRBV21-1 is a recognized pseudogene. The CDR3 is made up of 21 amino acids. In DNA form, the CDR3 reads TGTGCCAGCAGCAAGATGGTGCATGGCTCCTACCGAGCATTCTCCTACAATGAGCAGTTCTTC. Amino acid sequence: CASSKMVHGSYRAFSYNEQFF.

This clonotype has at least ten counts. V is TRBV5-1 and J is TRBJ2-3, with D possibly matching TRBD2 (6 bases). CDR3 size: 12 residues. CDR1 is SGHRS and CDR2 is YFSETQ in the germline V gene. The CDR3 DNA reads as TGCGCTTGGGGTCCGGAGGGAGATACGCAGTATTTT. Its protein product is CAWGPEGDTQYF.

In its sample, this clonotype was seen a few times. The chain recombines TRBV6-5 with TRBJ2-3; possible D gene TRBD1, 6 bases. Germline CDR1 and CDR2: MNHEY and SVGAGI. The CDR3 consists of 14 residues. V was clipped by 3 bases and J by 3 bases, with 10 bases between them. In nucleotides, the CDR3 is TGTGCCAGCAGTTATGGGGGCCAGACAGATACGCAGTATTTT. Encoded protein: CASSYGGQTDTQYF.

The chain is built from TRBV10-3 and TRBJ2-3; 10 nucleotides match TRBD1. Unmatched junction bases numbered 3, after V lost 6 bases and J lost 3 bases. Per germline, CDR1 ENHRY and CDR2 SYGVKD. The CDR3 is made up of 14 amino acids. CDR3 bases: TGTGCCATCAGGGGGGGACAGGGGACAGATACGCAGTATTTT. It encodes CAIRGGQGTDTQYF.